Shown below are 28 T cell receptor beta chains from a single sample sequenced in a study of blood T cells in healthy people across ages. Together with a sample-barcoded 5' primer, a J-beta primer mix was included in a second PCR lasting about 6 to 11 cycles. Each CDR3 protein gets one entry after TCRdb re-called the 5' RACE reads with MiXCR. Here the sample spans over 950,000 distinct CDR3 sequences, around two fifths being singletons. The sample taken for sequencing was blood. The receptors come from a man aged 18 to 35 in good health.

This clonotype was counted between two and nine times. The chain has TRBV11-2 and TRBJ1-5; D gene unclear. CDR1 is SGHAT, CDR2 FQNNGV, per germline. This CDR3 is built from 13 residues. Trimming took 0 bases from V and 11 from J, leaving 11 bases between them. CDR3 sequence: CASSLDLDQAQHF. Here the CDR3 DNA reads TGTGCCAGCAGCTTAGATCTGGATCAAGCCCAGCATTTT.

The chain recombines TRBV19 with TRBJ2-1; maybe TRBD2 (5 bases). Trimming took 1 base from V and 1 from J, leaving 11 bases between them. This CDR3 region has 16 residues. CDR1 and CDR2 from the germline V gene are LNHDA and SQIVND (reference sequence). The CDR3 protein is CASSIVLERSYNEQFF. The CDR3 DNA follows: TGTGCCAGTAGTATAGTTTTGGAGCGGTCCTACAATGAGCAGTTCTTC.

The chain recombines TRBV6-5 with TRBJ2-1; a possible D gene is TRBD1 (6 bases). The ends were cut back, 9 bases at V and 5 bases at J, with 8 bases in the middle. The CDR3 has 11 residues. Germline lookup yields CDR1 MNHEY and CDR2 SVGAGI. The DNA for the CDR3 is TGTGCCAGTAGACAGGACAATGAGCAGTTCTTC. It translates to CASRQDNEQFF.

CDR3 coding DNA: TGCAGTGCTAGTAAGGCAGGGGGCGCGGATCAGCCCCAGCATTTT. Residues: CSASKAGGADQPQHF. The chain joins TRBV20-1 to TRBJ1-5, with 8 bases fitting TRBD1. Germline CDR1 DFQATT, CDR2 SNEGSKA (reference sequence). The CDR3 runs to 15 residues. V lost 3 bases to trimming and J lost 5 bases; unmatched junction nucleotides: 9.

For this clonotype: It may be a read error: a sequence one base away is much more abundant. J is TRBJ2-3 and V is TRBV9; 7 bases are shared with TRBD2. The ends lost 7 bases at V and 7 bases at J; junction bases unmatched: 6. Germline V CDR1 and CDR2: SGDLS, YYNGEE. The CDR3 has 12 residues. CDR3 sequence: CASGRGVHTQYF. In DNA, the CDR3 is TGTGCCAGCGGCCGGGGGGTGCATACGCAGTATTTT.

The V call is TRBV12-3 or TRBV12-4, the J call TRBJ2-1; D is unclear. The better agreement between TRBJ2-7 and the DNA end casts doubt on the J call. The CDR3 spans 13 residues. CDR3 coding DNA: TGTGCCAGCAGCCGCGGTGTCTACAATGAGCAGTACTTC. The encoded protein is CASSRGVYNEQYF.

The CDR3 here is CASRSGRCIQYF. The CDR3 DNA sequence: TGTGCCAGCAGGTCGGGACGGTGCATTCAGTACTTC. The V and J genes are TRBV6-5 and TRBJ2-5, with D perhaps assigned TRBD1 or TRBD2 (5 bases each). The DNA end is more similar to TRBJ2-4, so the J call may be wrong. Germline V gene data show CDR1 as MNHEY and CDR2 as SVGAGI. The CDR3 is made up of 12 amino acids.

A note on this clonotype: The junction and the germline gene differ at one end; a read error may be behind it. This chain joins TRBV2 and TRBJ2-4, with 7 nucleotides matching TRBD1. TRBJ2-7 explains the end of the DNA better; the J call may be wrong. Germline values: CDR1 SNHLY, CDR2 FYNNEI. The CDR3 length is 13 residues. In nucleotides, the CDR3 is TGTGTCAGCAGGAAGGACAGGAGTTACGAGCAGTACTTC. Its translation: CVSRKDRSYEQYF.

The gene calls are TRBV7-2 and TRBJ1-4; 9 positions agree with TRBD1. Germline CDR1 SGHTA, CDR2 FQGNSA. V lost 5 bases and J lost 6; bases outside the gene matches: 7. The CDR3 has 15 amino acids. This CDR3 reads CASSPEGQGDEKLFF. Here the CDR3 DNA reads TGTGCCAGCAGCCCAGAGGGACAGGGTGATGAAAAACTGTTTTTT.

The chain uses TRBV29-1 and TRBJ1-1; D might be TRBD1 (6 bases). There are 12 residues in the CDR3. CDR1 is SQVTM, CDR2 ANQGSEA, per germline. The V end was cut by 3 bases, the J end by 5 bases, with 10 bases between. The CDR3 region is CSVDPDRTEAFF. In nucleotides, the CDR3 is TGCAGCGTTGATCCAGACAGGACTGAAGCTTTCTTT.

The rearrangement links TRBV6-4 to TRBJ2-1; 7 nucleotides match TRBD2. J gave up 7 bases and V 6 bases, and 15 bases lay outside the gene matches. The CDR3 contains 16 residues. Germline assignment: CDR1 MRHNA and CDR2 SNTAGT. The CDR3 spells CASRTPTSGMTNEQFF. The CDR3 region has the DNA TGTGCCAGCAGAACCCCCACGAGCGGGATGACTAATGAGCAGTTCTTC.

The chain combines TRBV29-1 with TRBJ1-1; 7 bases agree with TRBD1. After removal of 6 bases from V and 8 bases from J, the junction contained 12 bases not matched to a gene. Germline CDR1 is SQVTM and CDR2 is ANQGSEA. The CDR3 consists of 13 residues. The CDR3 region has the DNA TGCAGCGTCCTCCTGGACAGGTCGAGGGAAGCTTTCTTT. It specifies CSVLLDRSREAFF.

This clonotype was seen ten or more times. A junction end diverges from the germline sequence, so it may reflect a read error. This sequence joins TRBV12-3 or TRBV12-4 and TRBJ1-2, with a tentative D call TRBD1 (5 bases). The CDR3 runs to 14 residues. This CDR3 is CASSLGGSIYGYTF. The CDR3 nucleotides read TGTGCCAGCAGTTTAGGGGGGAGCATCTATGGTTACACCTTC.

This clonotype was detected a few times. The CDR3 loop is CASFDRDRYGYTF. CDR3 sequence (DNA): TGTGCCAGTTTTGACAGGGATCGATATGGCTACACCTTC. This sequence joins TRBV6-2 or TRBV6-3 and TRBJ1-2; 7 nucleotides match TRBD1. The V gene's germline CDR1 is MNHEY and CDR2 SVGEGT. This CDR3 is built from 13 residues. J gave up 5 bases and V 9 bases, and 9 bases lay outside the gene matches.

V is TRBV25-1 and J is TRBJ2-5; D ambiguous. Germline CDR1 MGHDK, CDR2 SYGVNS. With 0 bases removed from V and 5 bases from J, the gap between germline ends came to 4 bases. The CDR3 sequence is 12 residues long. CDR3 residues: CASSEYRETQYF. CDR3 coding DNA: TGTGCCAGCAGTGAATATCGCGAGACCCAGTACTTC.

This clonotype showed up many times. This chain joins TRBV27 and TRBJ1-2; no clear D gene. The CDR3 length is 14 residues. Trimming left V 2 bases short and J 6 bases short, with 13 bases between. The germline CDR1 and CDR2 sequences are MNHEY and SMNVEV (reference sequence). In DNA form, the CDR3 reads TGTGCCAGCAGTTTACTCCCGAGGCGGGATGGCTACACCTTC. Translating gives CASSLLPRRDGYTF.

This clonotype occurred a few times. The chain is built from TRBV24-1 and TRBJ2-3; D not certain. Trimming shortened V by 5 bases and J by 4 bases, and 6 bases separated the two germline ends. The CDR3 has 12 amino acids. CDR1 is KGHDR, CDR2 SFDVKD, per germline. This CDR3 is CATSGESDTQYF. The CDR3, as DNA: TGTGCCACCAGTGGAGAGTCAGATACGCAGTATTTT.

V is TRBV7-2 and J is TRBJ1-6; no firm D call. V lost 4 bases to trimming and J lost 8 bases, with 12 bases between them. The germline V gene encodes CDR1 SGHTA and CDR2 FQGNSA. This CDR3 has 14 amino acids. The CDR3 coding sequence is TGTGCCAGCAGCTCTGCCCGGTTTTATTCACCCCTCCACTTT. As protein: CASSSARFYSPLHF.

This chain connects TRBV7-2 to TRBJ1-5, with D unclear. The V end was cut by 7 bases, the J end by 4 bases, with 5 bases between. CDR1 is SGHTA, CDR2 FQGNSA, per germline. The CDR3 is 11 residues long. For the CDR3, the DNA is TGTGCCAGCAACACTAATCAGCCCCAGCATTTT. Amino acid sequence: CASNTNQPQHF.

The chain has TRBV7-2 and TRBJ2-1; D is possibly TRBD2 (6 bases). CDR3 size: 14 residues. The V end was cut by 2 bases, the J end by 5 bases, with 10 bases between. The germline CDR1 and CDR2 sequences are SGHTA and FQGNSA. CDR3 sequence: CASSLIWRDNEQFF. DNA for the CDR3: TGTGCCAGCAGCTTAATATGGAGGGACAATGAGCAGTTCTTC.

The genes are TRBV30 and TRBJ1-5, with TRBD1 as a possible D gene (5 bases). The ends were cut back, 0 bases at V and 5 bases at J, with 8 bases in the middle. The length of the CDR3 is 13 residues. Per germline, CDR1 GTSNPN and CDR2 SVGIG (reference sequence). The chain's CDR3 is CAWSVRGHQPQHF. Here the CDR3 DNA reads TGTGCCTGGAGTGTACGGGGCCATCAGCCCCAGCATTTT.

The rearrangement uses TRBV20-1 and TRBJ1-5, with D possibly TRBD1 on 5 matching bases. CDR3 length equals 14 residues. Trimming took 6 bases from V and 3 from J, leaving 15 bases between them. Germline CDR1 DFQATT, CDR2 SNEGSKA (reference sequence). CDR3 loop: CSAPDGGPNQPQHF. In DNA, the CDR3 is TGCAGTGCCCCCGACGGGGGACCCAATCAGCCCCAGCATTTT.

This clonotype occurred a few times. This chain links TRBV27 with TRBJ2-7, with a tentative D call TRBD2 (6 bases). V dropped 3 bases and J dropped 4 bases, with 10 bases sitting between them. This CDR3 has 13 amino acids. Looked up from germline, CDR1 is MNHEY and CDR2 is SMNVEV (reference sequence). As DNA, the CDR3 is TGTGCCAGCAGTTTTGGGGCGGGGTACGAGCAGTACTTC. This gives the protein CASSFGAGYEQYF.

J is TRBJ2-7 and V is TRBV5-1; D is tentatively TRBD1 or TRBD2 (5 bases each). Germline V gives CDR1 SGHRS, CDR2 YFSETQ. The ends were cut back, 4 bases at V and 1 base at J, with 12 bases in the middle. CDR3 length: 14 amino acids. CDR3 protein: CASSAGDASYEQYF. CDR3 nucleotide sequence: TGCGCCAGCAGCGCTGGGGACGCATCCTACGAGCAGTACTTC. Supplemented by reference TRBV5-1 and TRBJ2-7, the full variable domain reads KAGVTQTPRYLIKTRGQQVTLSCSPISGHRSVSWYQQTPGQGLQFLFEYFSETQRNKGNFPGRFSGRQFSNSRSEMNVSTLELGDSALYLCASSAGDASYEQYFGPGTRLTVT.

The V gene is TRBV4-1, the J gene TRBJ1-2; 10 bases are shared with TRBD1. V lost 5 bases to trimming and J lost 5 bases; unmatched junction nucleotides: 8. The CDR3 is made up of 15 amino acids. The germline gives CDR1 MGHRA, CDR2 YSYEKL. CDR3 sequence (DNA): TGCGCCAGCAGCACCACCGGGACAGGGGATTATGGCTACACCTTC. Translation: CASSTTGTGDYGYTF.

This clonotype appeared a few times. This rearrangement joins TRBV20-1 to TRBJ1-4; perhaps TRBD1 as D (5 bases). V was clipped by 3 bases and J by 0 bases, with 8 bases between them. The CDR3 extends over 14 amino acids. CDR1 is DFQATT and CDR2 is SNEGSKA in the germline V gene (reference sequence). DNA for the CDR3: TGCAGTGCTAGTGGGGCCTCAACTAATGAAAAACTGTTTTTT. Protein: CSASGASTNEKLFF.

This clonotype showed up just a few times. CDR3 sequence (DNA): TGTGCCAGCAGCAGGTTTGGCCCCGGGGGGACTGAAGCTTTCTTT. Residues: CASSRFGPGGTEAFF. V is TRBV5-6 and J is TRBJ1-1; tentative D call: TRBD1 (5 bases). Germline V gene data show CDR1 as SGHDT and CDR2 as YYEEEE. The CDR3 runs 15 residues. V was shortened by 4 bases and J by 5 bases, with 18 bases between the two germline ends.

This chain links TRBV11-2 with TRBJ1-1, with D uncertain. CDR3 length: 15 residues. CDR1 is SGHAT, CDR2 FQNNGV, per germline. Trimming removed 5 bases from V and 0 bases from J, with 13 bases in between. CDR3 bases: TGTGCCAGCAGCCTCCTCGGGAACTTGAACACTGAAGCTTTCTTT. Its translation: CASSLLGNLNTEAFF.